The rows below give T cell receptor beta chains drawn from one sample of a study of blood T cell repertoires in COVID-19. The protocol was immunoSEQ multiplex PCR, while the TCRdb copy is restricted to in-frame clones and leaves out a portion. The repertoire holds about 150,000 clones, with roughly four fifths as singletons. The sequenced material came from peripheral blood. The receptors were sampled from a woman aged 60-70 years with COVID-19, enrolled during active disease. Both conserved end residues are part of each CDR3. D genes are given only for firm matches. A row's size may be missing; if present it is once, few, many or a size class.

>TRBJ1-5|TRBV27|.|.
CASSLFFGGERGNQPQHF
TGTGCCAGCAGTTTATTTTTCGGAGGGGAGCGGGGCAATCAGCCCCAGCATTTT
>TRBJ2-1|TRBV6-5|.|.
CASSPGGPSYNEQFF
TGTGCCAGCAGTCCGGGGGGCCCCTCCTACAATGAGCAGTTCTTC
>TRBJ1-4|TRBV19|.|TRBD1
CASRDRGPNEKLFF
TGTGCCAGTAGAGACAGGGGTCCTAATGAAAAACTGTTTTTT
>TRBJ2-3|TRBV9|.|.
CASSASPGINTDTQYF
TGTGCCAGCAGCGCCTCTCCGGGGATTAACACAGATACGCAGTATTTT
>TRBJ1-1|TRBV25-1|few|.
CASSAPHLYTEAFF
TGTGCCAGCAGTGCTCCACATTTGTACACTGAAGCTTTCTTT
>TRBJ2-1|TRBV5-1|.|TRBD1
CASSDWDRGYNEQFF
TGCGCCAGCAGCGACTGGGACAGGGGCTACAATGAGCAGTTCTTC
>TRBJ1-1|TRBV19|.|TRBD1
CASSTPPGQGGLNTEAFF
TGTGCCAGTAGTACCCCTCCGGGACAGGGAGGGTTGAACACTGAAGCTTTCTTT
>TRBJ1-1|TRBV6-5|.|.
CAAPREYLGPPEAFF
TGTGCCGCCCCAAGAGAGTATTTGGGGCCCCCTGAAGCTTTCTTT
>TRBJ2-7|TRBV7-8|.|TRBD1
CASTKATGFGDEQYF
TGTGCCAGCACCAAAGCGACAGGGTTCGGGGACGAGCAGTACTTC
>TRBJ1-1|TRBV11-2|.|.
CASSFSGGPLNTEAFF
TGTGCCAGCAGCTTTTCCGGGGGACCCTTGAACACTGAAGCTTTCTTT
>TRBJ1-2|TRBV19|.|.
CASTAGGISYTF
TGTGCCAGTACCGCAGGAGGTATTAGCTACACCTTC
>TRBJ1-2|TRBV5-1|.|.
CASSLGLQGGNYGYTF
TGCGCCAGCAGCTTGGGTTTGCAGGGCGGAAACTATGGCTACACCTTC
>TRBJ2-2|TRBV9|.|TRBD1
CASSPGQGGGELFF
TGTGCCAGCAGCCCTGGACAGGGCGGCGGGGAGCTGTTTTTT
>TRBJ2-1|TRBV2|once|TRBD2
CASSTLAGAINEQFF
TGTGCCAGCAGTACCTTAGCGGGGGCGATTAATGAGCAGTTCTTC
>TRBJ2-1|TRBV11-2|.|.
CASSLLASGIKTEQFF
TGTGCCAGCAGCTTACTCGCGTCAGGGATCAAGACGGAGCAGTTCTTC